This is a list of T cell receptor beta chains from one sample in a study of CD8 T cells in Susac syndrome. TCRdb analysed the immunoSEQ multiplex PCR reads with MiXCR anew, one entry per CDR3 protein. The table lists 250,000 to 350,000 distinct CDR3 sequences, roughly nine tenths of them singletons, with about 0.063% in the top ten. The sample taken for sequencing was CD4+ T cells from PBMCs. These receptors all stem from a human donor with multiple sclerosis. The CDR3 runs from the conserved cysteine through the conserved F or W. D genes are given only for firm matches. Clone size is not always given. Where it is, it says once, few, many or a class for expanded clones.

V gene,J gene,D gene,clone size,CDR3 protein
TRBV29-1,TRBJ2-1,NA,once,CSVGFAGYYNEQFF
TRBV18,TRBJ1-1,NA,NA,CASSPGWTEAFF
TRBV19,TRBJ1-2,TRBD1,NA,CASSIPRQGGYGYTF
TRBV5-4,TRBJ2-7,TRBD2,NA,CASSQELAGSYEQYF
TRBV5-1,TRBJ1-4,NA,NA,CASSFSGTNEKLFF
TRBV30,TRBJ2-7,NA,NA,CAWKVGTRTYEQYF
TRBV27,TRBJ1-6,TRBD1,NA,CASSPRPGQVNSPLHF
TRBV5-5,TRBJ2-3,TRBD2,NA,CASSLSSGRPDTQYF
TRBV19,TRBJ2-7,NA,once,CASSDRAYEQYF
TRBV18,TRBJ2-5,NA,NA,CASSPGTVQETQYF
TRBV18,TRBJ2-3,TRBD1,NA,CASSRNGQGPWDTQYF
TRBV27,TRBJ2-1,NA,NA,CASSSRGEQFF
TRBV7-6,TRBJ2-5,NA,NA,CASRPDVRETQYF
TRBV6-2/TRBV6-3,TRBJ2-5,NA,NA,CASTNGPLQYF
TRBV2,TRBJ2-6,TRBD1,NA,CASSDTRGRGANVLTF
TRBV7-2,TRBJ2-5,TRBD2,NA,CASRTGTSGQETQYF
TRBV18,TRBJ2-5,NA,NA,CASSAYQETQYF
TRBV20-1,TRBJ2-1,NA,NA,CSASGTINEQFF
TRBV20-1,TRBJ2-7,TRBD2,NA,CSARLAGGPGEQYF
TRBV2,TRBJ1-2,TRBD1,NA,CASTSEAGGHGYTF